This TCR beta chain was retrieved from a study of OX40 agonist ivuxolimab in advanced cancers. Study context: In this cohort, patients received ivuxolimab, an agonistic anti-OX40 (CD134) antibody. Prior anti-PD-1, anti-PD-L1 or anti-CTLA-4 therapy did not bar entry, and about 40% had some.

This clone was counted a single time. Its antigen is not known. The assay was immunoSEQ multiplex PCR, and TCRdb's table has in-frame clones only and misses some. The sample comprises over 55,000 clones, roughly 80% of which are singletons, and 1.5% to 2.5% rests with the top ten. Study results and caveats: Antigen targets of the expanded peripheral T cells went undetermined. At 0.1 to 3.0 mg/kg, clonal expansion of CD4+ and CD8+ blood T cells had occurred by week 6.

The trim removed 1 base at V and 1 base at J, leaving 4 bases unmatched. CDR3 size: 16 residues. Germline lookup yields CDR1 LGHNA and CDR2 YSLEER. The chain links TRBV4-3 to TRBJ2-1; 7 bases agree with TRBD2. Sequenced material: CD4+ or CD8+ T cells sorted from blood, taken in a trial of the OX40 agonist ivuxolimab. The source of this sequence is an adult with an advanced solid tumor such as melanoma, head and neck, liver or kidney cancer. The CDR3 DNA reads TGCGCCAGCAGCCAAGTCAGCGGGGCATCCTACAATGAGCAGTTCTTC. It specifies CASSQVSGASYNEQFF.